This T cell receptor beta chain was captured by sequencing in a study of graft-versus-host responses after intestinal transplantation. General study points: Recipient marrow showed GvH clones, some seen first in ileum or blood.

For this clone: Antigen specificity is unknown.

Some clones are missing from TCRdb's copy, which holds only in-frame ones; the method was immunoSEQ multiplex PCR. This repertoire shows roughly 99,000 clones, about 82% found once; its top ten account for around 1.4%. V lost 2 bases and J 5 bases, leaving 6 bases between the germline ends. CDR1 is MNHNY, CDR2 SVGAGI, per germline (reference sequence). This CDR3 spans 12 amino acids. Material: PBMCs, obtained 255 days after intestinal transplant. The TCR sequence derives from a human patient who received an intestinal transplant, so some T cells may come from the graft donor. This sequence joins TRBV6-6 and TRBJ2-5; no reliable D call. Written as DNA, the CDR3 is TGTGCCAGCAGTTACGTCGATGAGACCCAGTACTTC. Residues: CASSYVDETQYF.